This entry describes one TCR beta chain. One end of the junction fails to match germline, which may point to a read error. This specimen belongs to a study of long-term antiretroviral therapy in people with HIV. Germline lookup yields CDR1 MNHEY and CDR2 SVGAGI. The CDR3 is 15 amino acids. Researchers ran immunoSEQ v3.0 at survey level. A per-sample goal of roughly 35,000-55,000 T-cell genomes was targeted by sequencing. This table comes from immunoSEQ multiplex PCR, and its TCRdb copy is limited to in-frame clones, with some not included. Of around 32,000 clones in the sample, roughly 97% are singletons; the top ten hold approximately 2%.

The clonotype comes from a young man with HIV. J is TRBJ1-1 and V is TRBV6-5; 7 bases align to TRBD1. The sample consisted of unsorted PBMCs, taken 7.6 years after starting antiretroviral therapy. DNA for the CDR3: TGTGCCAGCAGTTCACCGACAGGGATGAAGACTGAAGCTTTCTTT. This codes for CASSSPTGMKTEAFF.